Below are 25 T cell receptor beta chains sequenced from a single sample in a study of blood T cell repertoires in COVID-19 (TCRdb year 2020). Libraries were built with the immunoSEQ multiplex PCR assay. TCRdb limited this immuneACCESS table to in-frame rearrangements with V and J called. A share of clones is missing; checked studies link under half to unresolved V genes, and the rest is unexplained. This sample has under 250,000 clones in its table, and over 75% of those were observed once. The ten most abundant clones make up 2% to 3% of the sample. The sample comprised peripheral blood. The receptors here all came from a woman between 70 and 85 years old with COVID-19, enrolled during active disease.

The chain couples TRBV9 to TRBJ2-3, with a possible D match to TRBD1 (5 bases). CDR1 is SGDLS and CDR2 is YYNGEE in the germline V gene. The V gene lost 0 bases and the J gene lost 3 bases, with 11 bases spanning the gap. CDR3 length: 15 residues. CDR3 nucleotides: TGTGCCAGCAGCGTAGAAGGTAGGGGTACAGATACGCAGTATTTT. Translation gives CASSVEGRGTDTQYF. Looking up the rest from reference TRBV9 and TRBJ2-3 gives the full variable domain: DSGVTQTPKHLITATGQRVTLRCSPRSGDLSVYWYQQSLDQGLQFLIQYYNGEERAKGNILERFSAQQFPDLHSELNLSSLELGDSALYFCASSVEGRGTDTQYFGPGTRLTVL.

The chain carries TRBV6-5 and TRBJ2-5, with D possibly being TRBD1 (5 bases). The CDR3 length is 14 residues. Per germline, CDR1 MNHEY and CDR2 SVGAGI. Trimming shortened V by 0 bases and J by 5 bases, and 10 bases separated the two germline ends. CDR3 in amino acids: CASSYSVGAETQYF. As DNA, the CDR3 is TGTGCCAGCAGTTACTCGGTAGGGGCCGAGACCCAGTACTTC.

As to this clone: The same CDR3 arises from other DNA sequences in this sample as well. The rearrangement joins TRBV7-3 to TRBJ2-2, with D perhaps TRBD1 (6 bases). The germline V and J ends were trimmed by 3 bases and 8 bases, with 10 bases remaining between them. Germline V gene data show CDR1 as SGHTA and CDR2 as FQGTGA. This CDR3 is 13 amino acids long. In DNA, the CDR3 is TGTGCCAGCAGCTTCACAGGGACGGGGGAGCTGTTTTTT. Protein: CASSFTGTGELFF.

The chain links TRBV7-9 to TRBJ2-7; TRBD2 aligns across 10 bases. The germline CDR1 and CDR2 sequences are SEHNR and FQNEAQ (reference sequence). Trimming at V came to 0 bases and at J to 4 bases, leaving 3 bases not matched to a gene. This CDR3 has 15 residues. CDR3 amino acids: CASSLASGRMYEQYF. CDR3 DNA: TGTGCCAGCAGCTTAGCTAGCGGGAGGATGTACGAGCAGTACTTC.

The chain joins TRBV3-1 (or the pseudogene TRBV3-2) to TRBJ2-3; 13 bases align to TRBD2. This CDR3 is 15 amino acids long. The V gene end was trimmed by 10 bases and the J gene end by 4 bases; junction bases not matched to a gene: 8. Germline lookup yields CDR1 LGHDT and CDR2 YNNKEL (reference sequence). CDR3: CATRTSGRGSDTQYF. DNA for the CDR3: TGTGCCACCCGGACTAGCGGGAGAGGATCAGATACGCAGTATTTT.

The chain joins TRBV30 to TRBJ1-2; no clear D gene. The ends were cut back, 2 bases at V and 2 bases at J, with 9 bases in the middle. This CDR3 is built from 13 residues. Germline assignment: CDR1 GTSNPN and CDR2 SVGIG (reference sequence). The chain's CDR3 is CAWSSGLNYGYTF. CDR3 DNA: TGTGCCTGGAGTTCCGGTCTCAACTATGGCTACACCTTC.

This sequence joins TRBV4-3 and TRBJ2-3; D perhaps matches TRBD2 (6 bases). The CDR3 runs 16 residues. The germline V gene has CDR1 LGHNA and CDR2 YSLEER. The V end lost 0 bases, the J end lost 2 bases, and 12 bases lay between the germline ends. The CDR3 coding sequence is TGCGCCAGCAGCCAAGATGGGCGGGAAACCACAGATACGCAGTATTTT. It yields the protein CASSQDGRETTDTQYF.

The chain's CDR3 is CASSLLLTGSYGYTF. In nucleotides, the CDR3 is TGTGCCAGTAGTTTGCTGTTAACAGGGTCCTATGGCTACACCTTC. The genes are TRBV19 and TRBJ1-2, with TRBD1 as a possible D gene (6 bases). The ends were cut back, 5 bases at V and 4 bases at J, with 17 bases in the middle. From germline, CDR1 is LNHDA and CDR2 SQIVND (reference sequence). The CDR3 sequence is 15 residues long.

The V call is TRBV6-2 or TRBV6-3, the J call TRBJ2-1; 10 positions match TRBD1. CDR1 and CDR2 (germline): MNHEY, SVGEGT. Losses at the gene ends were 0 bases for V and 12 bases for J; bases not matched to a gene: 8. The CDR3 contains 15 residues. CDR3 sequence: CASSYSGQGGQRQFF. DNA for the CDR3: TGTGCCAGCAGTTACTCTGGACAGGGGGGACAACGGCAGTTCTTC.

This chain connects TRBV9 to TRBJ2-2; 7 bases are shared with TRBD1. V lost 0 bases to trimming and J lost 3 bases; unmatched junction nucleotides: 11. CDR3 length: 18 residues. Germline V gives CDR1 SGDLS, CDR2 YYNGEE. The CDR3 is CASSVDPTGNGDTGELFF. The CDR3 coding sequence is TGTGCCAGCAGCGTAGACCCGACAGGGAACGGCGACACCGGGGAGCTGTTTTTT.

The chain is built from TRBV3-1 (or the pseudogene TRBV3-2) and TRBJ2-1; D is undetermined. The CDR3 runs 13 residues. The germline V gene has CDR1 LGHDT and CDR2 YNNKEL (reference sequence). The germline V and J ends were trimmed by 0 bases and 5 bases, with 5 bases remaining between them. The CDR3 loop is CASSQDRDNEQFF. The DNA for the CDR3 is TGTGCCAGCAGCCAAGATCGGGACAATGAGCAGTTCTTC.

The chain employs TRBV29-1 and TRBJ1-1; 7 positions agree with TRBD1. The ends lost 5 bases at V and 0 bases at J; junction bases unmatched: 12. The germline gives CDR1 SQVTM, CDR2 ANQGSEA. The CDR3 is 16 amino acids. CDR3 amino acids: CSVSGVGTAMNTEAFF. CDR3 nucleotide sequence: TGCAGCGTTTCAGGGGTAGGGACAGCTATGAACACTGAAGCTTTCTTT. The variable domain in full, completed from reference TRBV29-1 and TRBJ1-1, reads SAVISQKPSRDICQRGTSLTIQCQVDSQVTMMFWYRQQPGQSLTLIATANQGSEATYESGFVIDKFPISRPNLTFSTLTVSNMSPEDSSIYLCSVSGVGTAMNTEAFFGQGTRLTVV.

The V gene is TRBV7-2, the J gene TRBJ2-3; D might be TRBD2 (5 bases). Between the trimmed V and J ends, which lost 1 base and 0 bases, there was a span of 11 bases. Germline CDR1 and CDR2: SGHTA and FQGNSA. The CDR3 loop spans 16 amino acids. CDR3 loop: CASSLVGGFSTDTQYF. For the CDR3, the DNA is TGTGCCAGCAGCTTAGTCGGCGGGTTTAGCACAGATACGCAGTATTTT. The whole variable domain, filled in from reference TRBV7-2 and TRBJ2-3, reads GAGVSQSPSNKVTEKGKDVELRCDPISGHTALYWYRQSLGQGLEFLIYFQGNSAPDKSGLPSDRFSAERTGGSVSTLTIQRTQQEDSAVYLCASSLVGGFSTDTQYFGPGTRLTVL.

The chain couples TRBV7-2 to TRBJ2-1; no definite D call. V was clipped by 7 bases and J by 0 bases, with 10 bases between them. This CDR3 spans 14 amino acids. The germline gives CDR1 SGHTA, CDR2 FQGNSA. CDR3 residues: CASTVYGSYNEQFF. Here the CDR3 DNA reads TGTGCCAGCACCGTATACGGCTCCTACAATGAGCAGTTCTTC.

The gene calls are TRBV4-2 and TRBJ1-2; tentatively, D is TRBD1 (5 bases). The CDR3 totals 13 residues. CDR1 is LGHNA, CDR2 YNFKEQ, per germline. The V end was cut by 5 bases, the J end by 5 bases, with 12 bases between. The CDR3 DNA follows: TGTGCCAGCAGCTATGACAGTCCGTATGGCTACACCTTC. It is translated as CASSYDSPYGYTF.

This chain links TRBV7-9 with TRBJ1-1; TRBD1 matches 8 bases. Per germline, CDR1 SEHNR and CDR2 FQNEAQ (reference sequence). V was clipped by 5 bases and J by 2 bases; unmatched bases: 7. This CDR3 is built from 15 residues. This chain's CDR3 is CASSTGDRSNTEAFF. The CDR3 DNA follows: TGTGCCAGCAGCACCGGGGACAGGTCAAACACTGAAGCTTTCTTT.

The chain employs TRBV5-8 and TRBJ2-1; the match to TRBD2 covers 12 bases. V dropped 7 bases and J dropped 3; count of bases not matched to a gene: 2. Germline loops: CDR1 SGHTS, CDR2 YDEGEE. This CDR3 contains 14 residues. Written as DNA, the CDR3 is TGTGCCAGCTTGGGACTAGCGGGCTACAATGAGCAGTTCTTC. Its protein is CASLGLAGYNEQFF.

The CDR3 DNA is TGTGCCAGCAGTTCCCACAGGGGTGTCGTGGGTGGCTACACCTTC. Protein product: CASSSHRGVVGGYTF. This chain uses TRBV6-2 or TRBV6-3 with TRBJ1-2, with 7 bases aligning to TRBD1. With V trimmed by 4 bases and J by 7 bases, 12 bases remained unmatched. Germline CDR1 reads MNHEY; CDR2 reads SVGEGT. The CDR3 has 15 amino acids.

This clone was found once. This sequence joins TRBV14 and TRBJ1-2, with TRBD1 as a possible D gene (5 bases). The length of the CDR3 is 16 residues. Trimming left V 0 bases short and J 4 bases short, with 15 bases between. Looked up from germline, CDR1 is SGHDN and CDR2 is FVKESK. CDR3 sequence: CASSQEPARVGYGYTF. In nucleotides, the CDR3 is TGTGCCAGCAGCCAAGAGCCGGCCAGGGTCGGCTATGGCTACACCTTC.

The chain uses TRBV19 and TRBJ1-3; the match to TRBD1 covers 7 bases. V lost 8 bases, J lost 2 bases, and 6 bases stayed unmatched. This CDR3 has 14 amino acids. Per germline, CDR1 LNHDA and CDR2 SQIVND (reference sequence). This CDR3 reads CASQTGAAGNTIYF. As DNA, the CDR3 is TGTGCCAGTCAAACAGGGGCGGCTGGAAACACCATATATTTT.

CDR3 in DNA: TGCGCCAGCAGCCGTCTAGCGGGAGTGGGAGGCGAGCAGTACTTC. Protein sequence: CASSRLAGVGGEQYF. The chain links TRBV5-1 to TRBJ2-7; TRBD2 matches at 10 bases. Germline trimming cut 4 bases from V and 6 bases from J; bases unmatched to any gene: 10. The germline V gene has CDR1 SGHRS and CDR2 YFSETQ. The CDR3 spans 15 residues.

This clone has a single count. The chain joins TRBV6-1 to TRBJ2-4; D possibly corresponds to TRBD1 (6 bases). Germline V gene sequence: CDR1 MNHNS, CDR2 SASEGT. Trimming took 2 bases from V and 1 from J, leaving 30 bases between them. The CDR3 is made up of 22 amino acids. The CDR3 protein is CASSESEIVLGATWRAKNIQYF. For the CDR3, the DNA is TGTGCCAGCAGTGAATCCGAAATCGTGTTGGGGGCGACCTGGAGGGCCAAAAACATTCAGTACTTC.

The J gene is TRBJ1-1, the V gene TRBV29-1; 7 bases are a match to TRBD1. Germline V CDR1 and CDR2: SQVTM, ANQGSEA. This CDR3 region has 13 residues. With V trimmed by 4 bases and J by 7 bases, 9 bases remained unmatched. The CDR3: CSVGRTGDFEAFF. CDR3 DNA sequence: TGCAGCGTTGGTCGGACAGGAGATTTTGAAGCTTTCTTT.

This chain uses TRBV12-3 or TRBV12-4 with TRBJ2-7, with 7 bases lining up with TRBD2. Unmatched junction bases numbered 1, after V lost 5 bases and J lost 0 bases. The CDR3 is made up of 13 amino acids. CDR3 in amino acids: CASSREGSYEQYF. The CDR3 DNA follows: TGTGCCAGCAGTAGGGAGGGCTCCTACGAGCAGTACTTC.

The rearrangement joins TRBV4-1 to TRBJ2-7; 9 bases match TRBD1. The length of the CDR3 is 14 residues. Germline assignment: CDR1 MGHRA and CDR2 YSYEKL. V shed 4 bases and J 6 bases; nucleotides not matched to a gene: 7. The CDR3: CASSRPGQGFEQYF. The CDR3 region has the DNA TGCGCCAGCAGCCGTCCGGGACAGGGCTTCGAGCAGTACTTC.